This entry lists 27 T cell receptor beta chains sequenced from one sample in a study of blood T cell repertoires in COVID-19 (dated by TCRdb to the early 2020s). Preparation of the library involved the immunoSEQ multiplex PCR assay. Drawn from immuneACCESS, this table holds only the in-frame rearrangements with V and J called that TCRdb kept. Clones are partly lost; checked studies trace under half to an unresolved V gene and leave the rest unexplained. The sample includes 150,000 to 200,000 clones, with around three quarters observed a single time. The ten largest clonotypes hold roughly a sixth of the sample. Sequencing used PBMCs or T cells enriched from blood (not recorded which). These receptors were obtained from a woman aged 45-59 years with acute COVID-19.

The gene calls are TRBV2 and TRBJ1-1, with 8 bases matching TRBD1. The germline gives CDR1 SNHLY, CDR2 FYNNEI. This CDR3 has 14 residues. The J segment lost 5 bases and the V segment lost 2 bases, leaving 4 bases of the junction unmatched. This chain's CDR3 is CASSEQGAETEAFF. The CDR3 nucleotides read TGTGCCAGCAGTGAACAGGGGGCGGAAACTGAAGCTTTCTTT.

The chain recombines TRBV2 with TRBJ2-3; D is unresolved. The CDR3 covers 13 residues. Germline V CDR1 and CDR2: SNHLY, FYNNEI. The V end lost 5 bases, the J end lost 1 base, and 7 bases lay between the germline ends. The CDR3 nucleotides read TGTGCCAGCAGTACCACAGGCACAGATACGCAGTATTTT. Protein sequence: CASSTTGTDTQYF.

This clone was counted once. The chain joins TRBV6-5 to TRBJ1-3, with 8 bases lining up with TRBD1. V was clipped by 2 bases and J by 7 bases; unmatched bases: 4. The CDR3 runs to 14 residues. Germline V gene sequence: CDR1 MNHEY, CDR2 SVGAGI. CDR3 loop: CASSYGQGRNTIYF. Here the CDR3 DNA reads TGTGCCAGCAGTTACGGACAGGGAAGGAACACCATATATTTT.

The rearrangement uses TRBV5-6 and TRBJ2-1, with 9 bases identical to TRBD2. The CDR3 has 16 amino acids. Germline-derived CDR1 and CDR2 are SGHDT and YYEEEE. V gave up 4 bases and J gave up 5 bases; unmatched junction bases: 10. The CDR3 is CASSPRSGGSNNEQFF. The CDR3 DNA sequence: TGTGCCAGCAGCCCTCGTAGCGGGGGATCTAACAATGAGCAGTTCTTC.

The J gene is TRBJ2-1, the V gene TRBV3-1 (or the pseudogene TRBV3-2); 8 bases are a match to TRBD2. There are 17 residues in the CDR3. Germline CDR1 LGHDT, CDR2 YNNKEL (reference sequence). V lost 1 base, J lost 2 bases, and 7 bases stayed unmatched. DNA for the CDR3: TGTGCCAGCAGCCAAGGGCCCGGGCGGGGGGCCTACAATGAGCAGTTCTTC. The encoded protein is CASSQGPGRGAYNEQFF.

In its sample, this clone was seen once. V gene TRBV5-4 combines with J gene TRBJ1-2; D unresolved. Trimming left V 0 bases short and J 7 bases short, with 16 bases between. This CDR3 contains 15 residues. The germline V gene encodes CDR1 SGHNT and CDR2 YYREEE (reference sequence). The CDR3 nucleotides are TGTGCCAGCAGCTTGGTACCGGGGTCGGCTTCTGGCTACACCTTC. Its translation is CASSLVPGSASGYTF.

The rearrangement links TRBV7-8 to TRBJ1-5; D not resolved. V was trimmed by 1 base and J by 8 bases, leaving 15 bases between them. CDR3 length: 15 amino acids. CDR1 is SGHVS, CDR2 FQNEAQ, per germline. CDR3 sequence reads: CASSLVENAVKPQHF. The CDR3 region has the DNA TGTGCCAGCAGCTTAGTAGAGAACGCGGTCAAGCCCCAGCATTTT.

The CDR3 DNA follows: TGTGCCAGCAGCCGCGCCCTAGGACCAGCGGGGGGAAGGGACATTCAGTACTTC. Translated, it gives CASSRALGPAGGRDIQYF. The chain employs TRBV28 and TRBJ2-4; 9 bases align to TRBD2. After removal of 6 bases from V and 8 bases from J, the junction contained 20 bases not matched to a gene. Germline lookup yields CDR1 MDHEN and CDR2 SYDVKM. The CDR3 is made up of 18 amino acids.

The CDR3 DNA follows: TGTGCCAGCAGCTTAGCCCTGGGGGGCAGCGGGGGACACACAGATACGCAGTATTTT. Protein sequence: CASSLALGGSGGHTDTQYF. The chain uses TRBV7-2 and TRBJ2-3; 8 bases agree with TRBD2. The CDR3 is 19 residues long. CDR1 is SGHTA and CDR2 is FQGNSA in the germline V gene. J gave up 2 bases and V 0 bases, and 13 bases lay outside the gene matches. Combining the CDR3 with reference TRBV7-2 and TRBJ2-3 gives the whole variable domain GAGVSQSPSNKVTEKGKDVELRCDPISGHTALYWYRQSLGQGLEFLIYFQGNSAPDKSGLPSDRFSAERTGGSVSTLTIQRTQQEDSAVYLCASSLALGGSGGHTDTQYFGPGTRLTVL.

In this sample, this clone turned up a few times. CDR3 nucleotide sequence: TGTGCCAGCAGCACGGGACTAGCGGGGGGGGAATGGGACCAGTTCTTC. It specifies CASSTGLAGGEWDQFF. The chain combines TRBV7-6 with TRBJ2-1; 16 bases are a match to TRBD2. Germline CDR1 reads SGHVS; CDR2 reads FNYEAQ. J lost 13 bases, V lost 5 bases, and 11 bases had no gene match. The CDR3 is 16 amino acids.

In this sample, this clone turned up a few times. The chain couples TRBV6-5 to TRBJ2-5; D call uncertain. Trimming shortened V by 2 bases and J by 5 bases, and 3 bases separated the two germline ends. Germline values: CDR1 MNHEY, CDR2 SVGAGI. The CDR3 totals 11 residues. CDR3 loop: CASSYLETQYF. The CDR3 coding sequence is TGTGCCAGCAGTTACCTGGAGACCCAGTACTTC.

This clone was counted between two and nine times. This rearrangement joins TRBV6-1 to TRBJ1-2, with D perhaps TRBD1 (5 bases). The germline V gene encodes CDR1 MNHNS and CDR2 SASEGT. The CDR3 spans 12 residues. V dropped 11 bases and J dropped 4 bases, with 14 bases sitting between them. The CDR3 region is CAVQGNGYGYTF. CDR3 bases: TGTGCCGTCCAGGGCAATGGCTATGGCTACACCTTC.

This chain connects TRBV28 to TRBJ1-3; D is ambiguous. From germline, CDR1 is MDHEN and CDR2 SYDVKM. V was shortened by 4 bases and J by 2 bases, with 15 bases between the two germline ends. CDR3 length equals 16 residues. The CDR3 DNA is TGTGCCAGCAGTTCCCCCTCGGGAAAAACTGGAAACACCATATATTTT. This gives the protein CASSSPSGKTGNTIYF.

The DNA of the CDR3 is TGTGCCTGGAGTGTACTAGGGATGGGGGAGCAGTACGTC. Encoded protein: CAWSVLGMGEQYV. The rearrangement uses TRBV30 and TRBJ2-7, with a possible D match to TRBD2 (5 bases). V shed 0 bases and J shed 7 bases, with 13 bases lying between them. The CDR3 contains 13 residues. The germline V gene encodes CDR1 GTSNPN and CDR2 SVGIG (reference sequence).

This clone was seen a few times. The identical CDR3 is also encoded by other nucleotide sequences in the sample. The chain has TRBV5-1 and TRBJ1-2; D is undetermined. Germline V lookup: CDR1 SGHRS, CDR2 YFSETQ. The V and J ends lost 2 bases and 3 bases respectively, with 8 bases between them. The CDR3 length is 13 residues. The CDR3 loop is CASSLSRDYGYTF. The CDR3 DNA reads as TGCGCCAGCAGCTTAAGCCGGGACTATGGCTACACCTTC.

V and J are TRBV20-1 and TRBJ1-2, with no clear D. Trimming shortened V by 3 bases and J by 4 bases, and 6 bases separated the two germline ends. The CDR3 has 11 amino acids. Germline assignment: CDR1 DFQATT and CDR2 SNEGSKA (reference sequence). CDR3 loop: CSASSVYGYTF. As DNA, the CDR3 is TGCAGTGCTAGTTCCGTCTATGGCTACACCTTC.

This chain connects TRBV19 to TRBJ1-5, with TRBD1 identical over 8 bases. The V and J ends lost 8 bases and 5 bases, in that order; junction bases with no gene match: 5. In germline, CDR1 is LNHDA, CDR2 SQIVND (reference sequence). CDR3 length equals 13 residues. CDR3 sequence: CASLGQAHQPQHF. For the CDR3, the DNA is TGTGCCAGTTTGGGACAGGCCCATCAGCCCCAGCATTTT.

J is TRBJ1-6 and V is TRBV7-9, with 7 positions matching TRBD1. The CDR3 has 16 amino acids. Germline CDR1 reads SEHNR; CDR2 reads FQNEAQ (reference sequence). After removal of 5 bases from V and 11 bases from J, the junction contained 15 bases not matched to a gene. The chain's CDR3 is CASSPGGGVSPAPLHF. CDR3 DNA: TGTGCCAGCAGCCCCGGAGGGGGCGTAAGTCCTGCACCCCTCCACTTT.

The chain couples TRBV2 to TRBJ1-2, with D unresolved. CDR1 SNHLY and CDR2 FYNNEI come from the germline V gene. Trimming took 4 bases from V and 4 from J, leaving 13 bases between them. The length of the CDR3 is 14 residues. The CDR3 DNA is TGTGCCAGCAGTGCCCCTTTAGGCGGCTATGGCTACACCTTC. It encodes CASSAPLGGYGYTF.

The V call is TRBV2, the J call TRBJ2-6; 7 bases map to TRBD1. Germline CDR1 and CDR2: SNHLY and FYNNEI. V dropped 6 bases and J dropped 0; count of bases not matched to a gene: 8. The CDR3 has 17 amino acids. The CDR3 sequence is CASRQGQPNSGANVLTF. As DNA, the CDR3 is TGTGCCAGCAGGCAGGGACAGCCAAACTCTGGGGCCAACGTCCTGACTTTC.

The rearrangement uses TRBV19 and TRBJ2-1; D gene unclear. V gave up 1 base and J gave up 3 bases, with 7 bases separating them. Germline CDR1 is LNHDA and CDR2 is SQIVND (reference sequence). This CDR3 has 14 amino acids. CDR3 amino acids: CASSIGQNYNEQFF. CDR3 DNA: TGTGCCAGTAGTATAGGTCAGAACTACAATGAGCAGTTCTTC.

This chain links TRBV6-5 with TRBJ2-1; TRBD1 might be the D (5 bases). The ends were cut back, 3 bases at V and 0 bases at J, with 12 bases in the middle. This CDR3 spans 16 amino acids. Germline V gene data show CDR1 as MNHEY and CDR2 as SVGAGI. CDR3 DNA sequence: TGTGCCAGCAGTTATTCTACAGGTGGCTCCTACAATGAGCAGTTCTTC. Protein sequence: CASSYSTGGSYNEQFF.

The chain has TRBV4-1 and TRBJ1-1; 7 bases align to TRBD1. This CDR3 spans 18 amino acids. Looked up from germline, CDR1 is MGHRA and CDR2 is YSYEKL. V shed 0 bases, J shed 4 bases, and the junction held 14 bases outside the gene matches. The CDR3 is CASSQDWTGVGTSTEAFF. The CDR3 nucleotides read TGCGCCAGCAGCCAAGATTGGACAGGTGTGGGTACGAGCACTGAAGCTTTCTTT.

The chain carries TRBV19 and TRBJ1-6; D possibly corresponds to TRBD1 (5 bases). This CDR3 is built from 14 residues. The V end was cut by 6 bases, the J end by 10 bases, with 16 bases between. The germline V gene has CDR1 LNHDA and CDR2 SQIVND (reference sequence). The chain's CDR3 is CASSPGGGPSPLHF. The CDR3 nucleotides are TGTGCCAGTAGCCCGGGCGGGGGACCCTCACCCCTCCACTTT.

V is TRBV4-2 and J is TRBJ2-1, with 8 nucleotides matching TRBD2. Trimming removed 0 bases from V and 2 bases from J; junction bases left unmatched: 9. CDR3 length: 18 amino acids. CDR1 and CDR2 (germline): LGHNA, YNFKEQ. CDR3 amino acids: CASSQEGESGGTYNEQFF. In DNA, the CDR3 is TGTGCCAGCAGCCAAGAGGGGGAGAGCGGGGGAACCTACAATGAGCAGTTCTTC.

The V call is TRBV7-8, the J call TRBJ2-2, with 15 bases that match TRBD2. The CDR3 is made up of 16 amino acids. V lost 7 bases, J lost 5 bases, and 5 bases stayed unmatched. CDR1 is SGHVS and CDR2 is FQNEAQ in the germline V gene. CDR3 DNA sequence: TGTGCCAGCACCCGGACTAGCGGGGGGGCAACCGGGGAGCTGTTTTTT. It is translated as CASTRTSGGATGELFF.

This chain joins TRBV6-6 and TRBJ2-5; tentatively, D is TRBD2 (5 bases). The germline V gene encodes CDR1 MNHNY and CDR2 SVGAGI (reference sequence). The CDR3 is 16 amino acids. The germline V and J ends were trimmed by 4 bases and 5 bases, with 20 bases remaining between them. CDR3: CASSFSRTAGMETQYF. The CDR3 coding sequence is TGTGCCAGCAGTTTCTCCAGGACCGCCGGGATGGAGACCCAGTACTTC.